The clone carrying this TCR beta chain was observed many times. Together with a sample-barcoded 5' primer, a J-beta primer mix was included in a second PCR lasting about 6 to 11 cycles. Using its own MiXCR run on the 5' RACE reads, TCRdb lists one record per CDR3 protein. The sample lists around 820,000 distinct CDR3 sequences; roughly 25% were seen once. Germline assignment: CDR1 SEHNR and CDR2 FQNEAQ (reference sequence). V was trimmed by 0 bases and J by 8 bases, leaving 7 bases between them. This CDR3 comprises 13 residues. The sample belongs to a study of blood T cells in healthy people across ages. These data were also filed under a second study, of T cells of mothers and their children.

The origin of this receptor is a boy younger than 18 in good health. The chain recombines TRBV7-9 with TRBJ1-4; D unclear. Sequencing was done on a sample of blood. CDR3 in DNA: TGTGCCAGCAGCTTAGCAGGTGGCGAAAAACTGTTTTTT. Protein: CASSLAGGEKLFF.